What follows are 25 T cell receptor beta chains derived from one specimen sequenced in a study of blood T cell repertoires in COVID-19. Sequencing was performed with immunoSEQ multiplex PCR; in TCRdb, only in-frame clones are kept and a portion is missing. The table shows some 91,000 clones, with less than 95% occurring only once. Sequenced material: peripheral blood. Source of these receptors: a man between 60 and 75 years old with acute or convalescent COVID-19.

This chain joins TRBV6-5 and TRBJ2-5; 7 nucleotides agree with TRBD2. This CDR3 is 16 amino acids long. J lost 4 bases, V lost 0 bases, and 8 bases had no gene match. Germline assignment: CDR1 MNHEY and CDR2 SVGAGI. CDR3 DNA sequence: TGTGCCAGCAGTTACTCGCCAACGGGGGGAATAGAGACCCAGTACTTC. Translation: CASSYSPTGGIETQYF.

J is TRBJ1-1 and V is TRBV5-4, with TRBD1 identical over 7 bases. Looked up from germline, CDR1 is SGHNT and CDR2 is YYREEE (reference sequence). V trimming: 4 bases; J trimming: 1 base; junction bases outside the gene matches: 7. The length of the CDR3 is 15 residues. The CDR3 DNA follows: TGTGCCAGCAGCGCCACGGACAGGTCGAACACTGAAGCTTTCTTT. It codes for CASSATDRSNTEAFF.

The chain couples TRBV6-1 to TRBJ2-7; 10 bases agree with TRBD2. V trimming: 5 bases; J trimming: 1 base; junction bases outside the gene matches: 5. This CDR3 is 15 amino acids long. Germline V CDR1 and CDR2: MNHNS, SASEGT. The DNA of the CDR3 is TGTGCCAGCAGTATACTAGCGGGGCCATCCTACGAGCAGTACTTC. This codes for CASSILAGPSYEQYF.

The chain uses TRBV5-1 and TRBJ1-2, with a tentative D call TRBD1 (5 bases). Per germline, CDR1 SGHRS and CDR2 YFSETQ. Trimming cost V 0 bases and J 4 bases, with 10 bases left between them. This CDR3 contains 14 residues. This chain's CDR3 is CASSLDDRSYGYTF. The CDR3 nucleotides are TGCGCCAGCAGCTTGGATGACAGAAGCTATGGCTACACCTTC. The full variable domain, rest sourced from reference TRBV5-1 and TRBJ1-2, is KAGVTQTPRYLIKTRGQQVTLSCSPISGHRSVSWYQQTPGQGLQFLFEYFSETQRNKGNFPGRFSGRQFSNSRSEMNVSTLELGDSALYLCASSLDDRSYGYTFGSGTRLTVV.

The J gene is TRBJ1-2, the V gene TRBV11-2; D perhaps matches TRBD1 (6 bases). Germline V gives CDR1 SGHAT, CDR2 FQNNGV. This CDR3 has 14 amino acids. Trimming cost V 5 bases and J 5 bases, with 15 bases left between them. CDR3 DNA: TGTGCCAGCAGCGCGACCACAGGGATATATGGCTACACCTTC. As protein: CASSATTGIYGYTF.

The CDR3 bases are TGCAGTGCTAGTTGGGGGACAGGGGGTACCTCGCCCCAGCATTTT. Protein product: CSASWGTGGTSPQHF. The chain recombines TRBV20-1 with TRBJ1-5, with 11 bases lining up with TRBD1. The CDR3 length is 15 residues. Germline trimming cut 3 bases from V and 9 bases from J; bases unmatched to any gene: 10. The germline V gene has CDR1 DFQATT and CDR2 SNEGSKA (reference sequence).

This rearrangement joins TRBV4-1 to TRBJ1-1; no clear D. The germline gives CDR1 MGHRA, CDR2 YSYEKL. CDR3 length equals 14 residues. Trimming took off 3 bases at V and 1 base at J, with 9 bases between the two ends. The CDR3 region has the DNA TGCGCCAGCAGCCATAGTGGGCCGAACACTGAAGCTTTCTTT. Translation: CASSHSGPNTEAFF.

V gene TRBV27 combines with J gene TRBJ1-5; the D is unclear. Trimming pared 6 bases from V and 4 bases from J, leaving 22 bases between. In germline, CDR1 is MNHEY, CDR2 SMNVEV (reference sequence). This CDR3 comprises 17 residues. The CDR3 region is CASRSTAGVYGNQPQHF. CDR3 sequence (DNA): TGTGCCAGCAGATCAACAGCAGGTGTTTATGGAAATCAGCCCCAGCATTTT.

The genes are TRBV7-2 and TRBJ2-1; 7 nucleotides agree with TRBD2. The junction had 5 bases not matched to a gene; V was cut back by 2 bases and J by 4 bases. Germline assignment: CDR1 SGHTA and CDR2 FQGNSA. The CDR3 totals 15 residues. CDR3 in DNA: TGTGCCAGCAGCTTATTCCGGGGGGAGTACAATGAGCAGTTCTTC. Protein: CASSLFRGEYNEQFF.

This clone was seen once. The V call is TRBV5-1, the J call TRBJ1-2; TRBD1 matches 8 bases. The V gene's germline CDR1 is SGHRS and CDR2 YFSETQ. Trimming took 1 base from V and 6 from J; bases not matched to a gene: 5. CDR3 size: 14 residues. The CDR3 coding sequence is TGCGCCAGCAGCTTGACCGGGACAGGTGATGGCTACACCTTC. Its translation is CASSLTGTGDGYTF.

This sequence joins TRBV6-5 and TRBJ1-2; 7 nucleotides match TRBD1. V lost 1 base to trimming and J lost 8 bases; unmatched junction nucleotides: 7. Germline V gene data show CDR1 as MNHEY and CDR2 as SVGAGI. This CDR3 spans 14 amino acids. CDR3 sequence reads: CASSYFGTDWGYTF. The CDR3 nucleotides read TGTGCCAGCAGTTACTTCGGGACAGACTGGGGCTACACCTTC.

The chain carries TRBV7-2 and TRBJ2-3, with D hard to call. Per germline, CDR1 SGHTA and CDR2 FQGNSA. Trimming removed 3 bases at V and 4 bases at J, with 5 bases between. The length of the CDR3 is 12 residues. The DNA for the CDR3 is TGTGCCAGCAGCTTCCTTGCAGATACGCAGTATTTT. Its protein product is CASSFLADTQYF.

The V gene is TRBV6-5, the J gene TRBJ2-5; 9 positions match TRBD2. Germline CDR1 MNHEY, CDR2 SVGAGI. J was trimmed by 5 bases and V by 0 bases; bases with no gene match: 7. The CDR3 is 16 residues long. The CDR3, as DNA: TGTGCCAGCAGTTACTCTCGTGCGGGGGGGCCTGAGACCCAGTACTTC. Translation gives CASSYSRAGGPETQYF.

This sequence joins TRBV18 and TRBJ1-6; D unclear. This CDR3 has 14 amino acids. V lost 6 bases to trimming and J lost 6 bases, with 12 bases between them. Germline V gene sequence: CDR1 KGHSH, CDR2 LQKENI. The CDR3 DNA sequence: TGTGCCAGCTCGAGAGGCAGAGTTAATTCACCCCTCCACTTT. Translating it yields CASSRGRVNSPLHF.

The chain couples TRBV5-4 to TRBJ1-1; possible D gene TRBD1, 5 bases. V shed 0 bases and J shed 3 bases, with 12 bases lying between them. This CDR3 is built from 15 residues. In germline, CDR1 is SGHNT, CDR2 YYREEE (reference sequence). The CDR3 nucleotides are TGTGCCAGCAGCTTGGAGGGCAGGGAGGACACTGAAGCTTTCTTT. Its translation: CASSLEGREDTEAFF.

The rearrangement links TRBV15 to TRBJ1-1; D unresolved. There are 11 residues in the CDR3. The germline V gene has CDR1 LNHNV and CDR2 YYDKDF (reference sequence). Trimming removed 3 bases at V and 8 bases at J, with 7 bases between. The CDR3 region is CATSRGIEAFF. The CDR3 DNA follows: TGTGCCACCAGCAGGGGCATAGAAGCTTTCTTT.

The rearrangement joins TRBV5-5 to TRBJ1-4, with D perhaps TRBD1 (5 bases). Germline loops: CDR1 SGHKS, CDR2 YYEKEE (reference sequence). The CDR3 has 16 residues. Trimming removed 1 base at V and 13 bases at J, with 23 bases between. The CDR3, as DNA: TGTGCCAGCAGCTTGTATAGGTTCGGTCAGGGAGGAGGACTGTTTTTT. Translation: CASSLYRFGQGGGLFF. Variable domain in full (rest from reference TRBV5-5 and TRBJ1-4): DAGVTQSPTHLIKTRGQQVTLRCSPISGHKSVSWYQQVLGQGPQFIFQYYEKEERGRGNFPDRFSARQFPNYSSELNVNALLLGDSALYLCASSLYRFGQGGGLFFGSGTQLSVL.

V is TRBV10-2 and J is TRBJ2-5; TRBD2 aligns across 12 bases. J was trimmed by 1 base and V by 6 bases; bases with no gene match: 3. CDR3 length equals 15 residues. Germline V gene sequence: CDR1 WSHSY, CDR2 SAAADI. CDR3 sequence reads: CASSTSGGLQETQYF. The CDR3 region has the DNA TGCGCCAGCAGCACTAGCGGGGGGCTCCAAGAGACCCAGTACTTC.

This chain connects TRBV7-7 to TRBJ1-1, with a tentative D call TRBD1 (5 bases). The germline V gene encodes CDR1 SSHAT and CDR2 FNYEAQ (reference sequence). The CDR3 runs 13 residues. V lost 2 bases to trimming and J lost 5 bases, with 9 bases between them. CDR3 sequence (DNA): TGTGCCAGCAGCTTATCTCCAGGGACTGAAGCTTTCTTT. This gives the protein CASSLSPGTEAFF.

The rearrangement joins TRBV28 to TRBJ1-2; TRBD1 matches at 9 bases. The CDR3 loop spans 14 amino acids. The germline V gene encodes CDR1 MDHEN and CDR2 SYDVKM. V shed 3 bases and J 5 bases; nucleotides not matched to a gene: 4. CDR3 nucleotide sequence: TGTGCCAGCAGTTTCGGGACAGGGAATTATGGCTACACCTTC. Its translation: CASSFGTGNYGYTF.

The CDR3 nucleotides are TGTGCCAGTAGTATAGTTCTCCCCCGAGCCGGCAATGAGCAGTTCTTC. Protein: CASSIVLPRAGNEQFF. This chain connects TRBV19 to TRBJ2-1; D is unresolved. Germline V CDR1 and CDR2: LNHDA, SQIVND (reference sequence). Trimming removed 1 base from V and 6 bases from J, with 16 bases in between. The CDR3 runs 16 residues.

In its sample, this clone was seen once. The chain carries TRBV7-6 and TRBJ1-2; 10 bases fit TRBD1. The CDR3 is 18 amino acids. The ends lost 1 base at V and 6 bases at J; junction bases unmatched: 14. Germline values: CDR1 SGHVS, CDR2 FNYEAQ. CDR3 nucleotide sequence: TGTGCCAGCAGCTTAGTATCCAGTGGGACAGGGGATAAGAATGGCTACACCTTC. Its protein product is CASSLVSSGTGDKNGYTF.

This clone showed up just once. The chain uses TRBV30 and TRBJ1-4; no definite D call. Germline CDR1 GTSNPN, CDR2 SVGIG (reference sequence). This CDR3 comprises 15 residues. V was clipped by 0 bases and J by 0 bases, with 8 bases between them. The CDR3 DNA sequence: TGTGCCTGGAGTGTACGGTCCCCAACTAATGAAAAACTGTTTTTT. Translated: CAWSVRSPTNEKLFF.

This chain uses TRBV3-1 (or the pseudogene TRBV3-2) with TRBJ1-2; TRBD1 matches 8 bases. Per the germline V gene, CDR1 is LGHDT and CDR2 is YNNKEL (reference sequence). V lost 2 bases and J lost 3; bases outside the gene matches: 2. The CDR3 is 14 amino acids. DNA of the CDR3: TGTGCCAGCAGCCAACGGACAGGGCACTATGGCTACACCTTC. Its translation is CASSQRTGHYGYTF.

Concerning this clone: Other DNA sequences from this sample encode an identical CDR3 as well. V is TRBV30 and J is TRBJ1-1; 7 nucleotides line up with TRBD1. The CDR3 is made up of 14 amino acids. V lost 4 bases to trimming and J lost 0 bases; unmatched junction nucleotides: 5. The germline V gene has CDR1 GTSNPN and CDR2 SVGIG (reference sequence). Here the CDR3 reads CAWNLGQMNTEAFF. The CDR3 region has the DNA TGTGCCTGGAACCTGGGACAGATGAACACTGAAGCTTTCTTT.